The entry below describes one T cell receptor beta chain. This sample is part of a study of control samples from healthy donors and cancer patients. Sequenced by immunoSEQ multiplex PCR; TCRdb stores in-frame clones only, minus some. The repertoire includes 95,000 to 100,000 clones, almost 85% of them detected once, and 2% to 2.5% sits in the top ten. Germline CDR1 and CDR2: SNHLY and FYNNEI. This CDR3 contains 12 residues. With 7 bases removed from V and 4 bases from J, the gap between germline ends came to 10 bases. V usage is TRBV2 and J usage is TRBJ1-1; D may be TRBD1 (5 bases). The clonotype was recovered from a man aged 55 to 69 in good health. The source material was blood. CDR3 amino acids: CASNRGVTEAFF. CDR3 coding DNA: TGTGCCAGCAATCGGGGGGTCACTGAAGCTTTCTTT.